The sequence of this T cell receptor (beta chain) was determined in a study of blood T cell repertoires in COVID-19. Looking at the study overall: Sites across the United States, Italy and Spain contributed samples from acute and convalescent COVID-19. PBMCs, B-cell-depleted T cells, or T cells were the source of the cDNA or gDNA that made up the material.

Original methodology: Reference gene primer amplification gave nucleated cell count estimates. Libraries were prepared by immunoSEQ multiplex PCR; TCRdb keeps only in-frame clonotypes and omits some of them. V and J calls and clone size are copied from that table; D and trimming were computed from the DNA. This sample has about 140,000 clones, with about four fifths found just once. The V gene's germline CDR1 is SGHNT and CDR2 YYREEE (reference sequence). The CDR3 has 16 residues. Trimming took 5 bases from V and 4 from J, leaving 20 bases between them. The chain links TRBV5-4 to TRBJ2-3; a possible D gene is TRBD1 (6 bases). The specimen was peripheral blood. The sequence derives from a human donor in a cohort sampled during active COVID-19. In DNA form, the CDR3 reads TGTGCCAGCAGTCAGAACAGGGTCCTGGGGGCAGATACGCAGTATTTT. Translating gives CASSQNRVLGADTQYF.